This T cell receptor beta chain stems from a study of patients and donors after allogeneic stem cell transplantation. TCRdb reanalysed the RT-PCR reads using MiXCR and keeps one entry per CDR3 protein. Of hundreds of thousands of distinct CDR3 sequences listed, roughly 17% are singletons. V lost 5 bases, J lost 7 bases, and 19 bases lay in between. The CDR3 sequence is 15 residues long. Germline assignment: CDR1 KGHDR and CDR2 SFDVKD. Sequencing input: blood, either unsorted or a sorted T cell fraction (not recorded which). The TCR sequence derives from a human donor who was either an allogeneic HSCT recipient or a stem cell or donor lymphocyte infusion donor (not recorded which). It is not recorded whose cells these are; they may come from a transplant donor. The chain employs TRBV24-1 and TRBJ1-2; D is perhaps TRBD1 (6 bases). The CDR3 protein is CATSALNPQQGGYTF. The CDR3 bases are TGTGCCACCAGTGCCCTCAACCCTCAACAGGGTGGCTACACCTTC.